The next 20 T cell receptor beta chains were all read from a single sample in a study of Graves' ophthalmopathy and Graves' hyperthyroidism. RNA transcripts yielded amplified TCR beta CDR3 regions. HTBI primers primed a first-round RT-PCR, and a second-round multiplex PCR followed. TCRdb independently ran MiXCR on the multiplex PCR reads; one entry per CDR3 protein. The sample lists nearly 400,000 distinct CDR3 sequences; approximately 16% were seen once. The specimen sequenced was peripheral blood. These receptors were collected from a woman younger than 30 with Graves' ophthalmopathy.

This clonotype was seen at least ten times. The gene calls are TRBV4-1 and TRBJ2-5, with 8 bases identical to TRBD2. The CDR3 consists of 15 residues. The trim removed 4 bases at V and 4 bases at J, leaving 8 bases unmatched. Germline CDR1 and CDR2: MGHRA and YSYEKL. CDR3 region: CASSRVAGLGETQYF. The CDR3 nucleotides read TGCGCCAGCAGCCGAGTAGCGGGACTGGGAGAGACCCAGTACTTC.

This clonotype was detected many times. A much larger clone lies a single base off, so this may be a read error. The V call is TRBV12-3 or TRBV12-4, the J call TRBJ2-7; D is possibly TRBD1 or TRBD2 (5 bases each). CDR3 length: 15 amino acids. The germline V and J ends were trimmed by 3 bases and 3 bases, with 15 bases remaining between them. The CDR3 spells CASSFAMGRNYEQYF. The CDR3 DNA reads as TGTGCCAGCAGTTTCGCCATGGGACGGAACTACGAGCAGTACTTC.

This clonotype appeared many times. The chain links TRBV28 to TRBJ1-2; D is perhaps TRBD1 (5 bases). This CDR3 spans 12 amino acids. V lost 8 bases and J 2 bases, leaving 9 bases between the germline ends. The germline CDR1 and CDR2 sequences are MDHEN and SYDVKM. This chain's CDR3 is CASRAGNYGYTF. The CDR3 DNA reads as TGTGCCAGCCGGGCAGGGAACTATGGCTACACCTTC.

This clonotype was seen many times. V and J are TRBV7-6 and TRBJ2-2; tentatively, D is TRBD2 (6 bases). The CDR3 extends over 15 amino acids. Germline V CDR1 and CDR2: SGHVS, FNYEAQ. Trimming took off 3 bases at V and 5 bases at J, with 13 bases between the two ends. The CDR3 loop is CASSFGSGETGELFF. Here the CDR3 DNA reads TGTGCCAGCAGCTTCGGATCGGGGGAGACCGGGGAGCTGTTTTTT.

This clonotype has at least ten counts. V and J are TRBV6-1 and TRBJ1-5, with TRBD1 matching 8 bases. V shed 5 bases and J 4 bases; nucleotides not matched to a gene: 7. Germline loops: CDR1 MNHNS, CDR2 SASEGT. The CDR3 loop spans 15 amino acids. CDR3 in amino acids: CASSQGRTGNQPQHF. Here the CDR3 DNA reads TGTGCCAGCAGTCAAGGGAGGACAGGGAATCAGCCCCAGCATTTT.

This clonotype was recorded at least ten times. The junction does not match germline at one end; this may be a read error. The chain recombines TRBV7-3 with TRBJ2-2; a possible D gene is TRBD2 (6 bases). CDR3 size: 15 residues. Germline CDR1 reads SGHTA; CDR2 reads FQGTGA. The CDR3 sequence is CASSLGGSNTGELFF. As DNA, the CDR3 is TGCGCCAGCAGCTTGGGGGGTTCGAACACCGGGGAGCTGTTTTTT.

The chain uses TRBV6-1 and TRBJ2-7; D perhaps matches TRBD1 (6 bases). The CDR3 has 16 residues. V was clipped by 6 bases and J by 6 bases, with 24 bases between them. Germline CDR1 reads MNHNS; CDR2 reads SASEGT. The CDR3 spells CASSQFGRGQPSEQYF. The CDR3 DNA reads as TGTGCCAGCAGCCAGTTTGGACGAGGACAGCCCTCCGAGCAGTACTTC.

The chain joins TRBV6-2 or TRBV6-3 to TRBJ2-7, with 9 bases aligning to TRBD1. Germline lookup yields CDR1 MNHEY and CDR2 SVGEGT. The CDR3 consists of 16 residues. Trimming removed 4 bases from V and 1 base from J; junction bases left unmatched: 8. The CDR3 bases are TGTGCCAGCAGTTCAATAACCGGGACAGGGTCCTACGAGCAGTACTTC. Translation: CASSSITGTGSYEQYF.

This clonotype was detected ten times or more. The rearrangement links TRBV2 to TRBJ1-5, with D tentatively TRBD1 (5 bases). V dropped 0 bases and J dropped 4 bases, with 10 bases sitting between them. The CDR3 consists of 15 residues. Germline V gene lookup returns CDR1 SNHLY and CDR2 FYNNEI. CDR3 loop: CASSEARGSNQPQHF. The CDR3 DNA sequence: TGTGCCAGCAGTGAAGCGCGGGGGAGTAATCAGCCCCAGCATTTT.

The table lists this clonotype with many counts. The J gene is TRBJ1-1, the V gene TRBV15, with 9 bases that match TRBD1. The CDR3 runs to 17 residues. The V gene end was trimmed by 5 bases and the J gene end by 11 bases; junction bases not matched to a gene: 21. CDR1 and CDR2 (germline): LNHNV, YYDKDF (reference sequence). The DNA of the CDR3 is TGTGCCACCAGCGAACAGGGGGCGGAGGGGTTTTTAGTGATGGCTTTCTTT. Protein sequence: CATSEQGAEGFLVMAFF.

The V gene is TRBV7-9, the J gene TRBJ1-2, with D maybe TRBD1 (5 bases). Germline V gives CDR1 SEHNR, CDR2 FQNEAQ (reference sequence). The CDR3 contains 14 residues. Trimming took 0 bases from V and 4 from J, leaving 9 bases between them. CDR3 sequence reads: CASSLAGPGYGYTF. The CDR3 DNA follows: TGTGCCAGCAGCTTAGCGGGGCCTGGCTATGGCTACACCTTC.

The J gene is TRBJ2-7, the V gene TRBV6-5; 9 bases map to TRBD1. From germline, CDR1 is MNHEY and CDR2 SVGAGI. This CDR3 has 14 residues. Trimming at V came to 4 bases and at J to 7 bases, leaving 8 bases not matched to a gene. CDR3 DNA sequence: TGTGCCAGCAGTTGGGCACAGGGGGCGCGGGAGCAGTACTTC. It encodes CASSWAQGAREQYF.

This chain links TRBV20-1 with TRBJ1-1; D gene ambiguous. This CDR3 has 12 residues. Trimming shortened V by 3 bases and J by 5 bases, and 10 bases separated the two germline ends. Germline assignment: CDR1 DFQATT and CDR2 SNEGSKA (reference sequence). The CDR3, as DNA: TGCAGTGCTAGTATGCATCGAACTGAAGCTTTCTTT. This translates into CSASMHRTEAFF.

The sample holds many counts of this clonotype. The chain carries TRBV9 and TRBJ2-2; D might be TRBD2 (6 bases). Germline-derived CDR1 and CDR2 are SGDLS and YYNGEE. CDR3 size: 13 residues. V shed 4 bases and J shed 4 bases, with 8 bases lying between them. CDR3 DNA: TGTGCCAGCAGCCCCGGGGGCACCGGGGAGCTGTTTTTT. Protein: CASSPGGTGELFF.

This clonotype was detected ten times or more. The chain uses TRBV9 and TRBJ2-5, with 8 bases that match TRBD2. Trimming at V came to 1 base and at J to 4 bases, leaving 6 bases not matched to a gene. CDR1 is SGDLS and CDR2 is YYNGEE in the germline V gene. The CDR3 runs 15 residues. The CDR3 is CASSVSGGPVETQYF. CDR3 DNA sequence: TGTGCCAGCAGCGTATCGGGAGGGCCGGTAGAGACCCAGTACTTC.

The chain joins TRBV6-2 or TRBV6-3 to TRBJ2-3; 10 bases agree with TRBD2. From germline, CDR1 is MNHEY and CDR2 SVGEGT. There are 19 residues in the CDR3. The V gene end was trimmed by 0 bases and the J gene end by 2 bases; junction bases not matched to a gene: 11. Here the CDR3 reads CASSYSGLAGVGFTDTQYF. In DNA, the CDR3 is TGTGCCAGCAGTTACTCCGGCCTAGCGGGAGTCGGGTTCACAGATACGCAGTATTTT.

The table lists this clonotype with many counts. The rearrangement joins TRBV7-2 to TRBJ2-5, with 9 bases that match TRBD2. Germline CDR1 SGHTA, CDR2 FQGNSA. The J segment lost 4 bases and the V segment lost 2 bases, leaving 8 bases of the junction unmatched. The CDR3 is 16 residues long. DNA for the CDR3: TGTGCCAGCAGCTTATCCAGAGTAGCGGGAGTAGAGACCCAGTACTTC. Translated, it gives CASSLSRVAGVETQYF. Complete variable domain (other parts from reference TRBV7-2 and TRBJ2-5): GAGVSQSPSNKVTEKGKDVELRCDPISGHTALYWYRQSLGQGLEFLIYFQGNSAPDKSGLPSDRFSAERTGGSVSTLTIQRTQQEDSAVYLCASSLSRVAGVETQYFGPGTRLLVL.

This clonotype was seen repeatedly, ten times or more. The rearrangement links TRBV12-3 or TRBV12-4 to TRBJ1-5; possible D gene TRBD1, 5 bases. The CDR3 is made up of 14 amino acids. Trimming cost V 8 bases and J 1 base, with 12 bases left between them. CDR3 in DNA: TGTGCCAGCGCCTTGGGACTAAGCAATCAGCCCCAGCATTTT. Its translation: CASALGLSNQPQHF.

This clonotype was recorded many times. V is TRBV12-3 or TRBV12-4 and J is TRBJ2-7; D is perhaps TRBD1 (7 bases). With 6 bases removed from V and 3 bases from J, the gap between germline ends came to 21 bases. The CDR3 covers 16 residues. In DNA form, the CDR3 reads TGTGCCAGCAGCCTCCCCTTCCAGGGGGAGGACTACGAGCAGTACTTC. Protein sequence: CASSLPFQGEDYEQYF.

This clonotype was picked up a small number of times. V usage is TRBV28 and J usage is TRBJ1-1; D unclear. Per germline, CDR1 MDHEN and CDR2 SYDVKM. CDR3 size: 16 residues. Trimming removed 6 bases from V and 3 bases from J, with 20 bases in between. CDR3 residues: CASRRPTSIGDTEAFF. As DNA, the CDR3 is TGTGCCAGCAGGCGACCCACAAGTATAGGAGACACTGAAGCTTTCTTT.